This TCR beta chain appears in the sequencing data of a study of blood T cells in healthy people across ages. Study findings and constraints: Those diversity estimates obtained from one million T cells were thought to be underestimates. While age rose, TCR beta diversity per million T cells dropped in a roughly linear way.

Next came a second PCR, run for about 6 to 12 cycles, which used a sample-barcoded 5' primer along with a J-beta primer mix. From the 5' RACE reads, TCRdb called clonotypes with MiXCR, one entry per CDR3 protein. The repertoire includes over 700,000 distinct CDR3 sequences, approximately 53% of them detected once, and under 50% sits in the top ten. In regard to this clonotype: As yet, its antigen is unknown.

Germline CDR1 reads DFQATT; CDR2 reads SNEGSKA (reference sequence). V was cut by 6 bases and J by 3 bases, with 17 bases left in between. The CDR3 covers 14 residues. Donors were healthy Caucasian individuals from Russia aged roughly 6 to 100. The sequence derives from an elderly man in good health. Sequencing input: blood. The rearrangement uses TRBV20-1 and TRBJ1-2; D may be TRBD1 (5 bases). The DNA of the CDR3 is TGCAGTGCCGGAAATGGGGGGTCAGACTATGGCTACACCTTC. This sequence encodes CSAGNGGSDYGYTF.